These T cell receptor beta chains were read from a single sample in a study of OX40 agonist ivuxolimab in advanced cancers. Libraries were prepared by immunoSEQ multiplex PCR; TCRdb keeps only in-frame clonotypes and omits some of them. The sample has roughly 80,000 clones, more than 90% seen once; the top ten hold 0.55% to 0.8%. The sequencing used CD4+ or CD8+ T cells sorted from blood, collected in a trial of the OX40 agonist ivuxolimab. The receptors were gathered from an adult with an advanced solid tumor such as melanoma, head and neck, liver or kidney cancer. The CDR3 runs from the conserved cysteine through the conserved F or W. A D gene is named only where the DNA matches it firmly. The listing skips clone size in some rows; elsewhere it reads once, few, many or a size class.

V	J	D	size	DNA	CDR3
TRBV19	TRBJ2-2	TRBD1	-	TGTGCCAGTAAGACAGGGGCGAACGGGGAGCTGTTTTTT	CASKTGANGELFF
TRBV28	TRBJ2-1	-	-	TGTGCCAGCAGTTTATGGAGGTCGGGTTCGAATGAGCAGTTCTTC	CASSLWRSGSNEQFF
TRBV5-4	TRBJ2-7	-	-	TGTGCCAGCAGCTTCCCCGGGACACTCTCCTACGAGCAGTACTTC	CASSFPGTLSYEQYF
TRBV28	TRBJ1-2	-	-	TGTGCCAGCAGCTCTGAGAACTATGGCTACACCTTC	CASSSENYGYTF
TRBV2	TRBJ2-1	TRBD2	-	TGTGCCAGCAGTGTAGTGGGAGGGACTAATGAGCAGTTCTTC	CASSVVGGTNEQFF
TRBV5-1	TRBJ1-2	TRBD1	-	TGCGCCAGCAGCTCGGGACAGGGTGGCGGCTACACCTTC	CASSSGQGGGYTF
TRBV7-6	TRBJ2-7	-	once	TGTGCCAGCAGCTTCCCCCCCGAGCAGTACTTC	CASSFPPEQYF
TRBV10-3	TRBJ2-7	-	few	TGTGCCATCAGGGGGGGACCGGAGAGCTCCTACGAGCAGTACTTC	CAIRGGPESSYEQYF
TRBV6-5	TRBJ1-1	-	-	TGTGCCAGCAGTTACTCAATTAACACTGAAGCTTTCTTT	CASSYSINTEAFF
TRBV7-9	TRBJ2-1	TRBD2	-	TGTGCCAGCAGCACTAGACTAGCGGGAGGCCACAATGAGCAGTTCTTC	CASSTRLAGGHNEQFF
TRBV27	TRBJ2-7	-	few	TGTGCCAGCAGTACCTCTTTAGCGGAGAGCTCCTACGAGCAGTACTTC	CASSTSLAESSYEQYF
TRBV5-8	TRBJ2-7	-	-	TGTGCCAGCAGCCGAACTCGGGGGAGCTACGAGCAGTACTTC	CASSRTRGSYEQYF
TRBV6-1	TRBJ2-3	-	once	TGTGCCAGCAGTGGCTTATCAGGAGATACGCAGTATTTT	CASSGLSGDTQYF
TRBV7-6	TRBJ1-1	-	-	TGTGCCAGCAGCCGGGGACAGAACACTGAAGCTTTCTTT	CASSRGQNTEAFF
TRBV7-2	TRBJ2-2	TRBD2	-	TGTGCCAGCAGCTTAACAAGCGGGAGGATCTCCGGGGAGCTGTTTTTT	CASSLTSGRISGELFF
TRBV7-9	TRBJ2-6	-	-	TGTGCCAGCAGCTTAGGGGGACTCTCAGTAAGGGCCAACGTCCTGACTTTC	CASSLGGLSVRANVLTF
TRBV6-5	TRBJ2-7	-	-	TGTGCCAGCAGGAAGGGACGGAACTACGAGCAGTACTTC	CASRKGRNYEQYF
TRBV28	TRBJ1-1	-	-	TGTGCCAGCAGTTTACAGGGCCAAGGGAGGGCTTTCTTT	CASSLQGQGRAFF
TRBV18	TRBJ2-1	TRBD1	-	TGTGCCAGCTCAATTCCGGGACAGGATAACAATGAGCAGTTCTTC	CASSIPGQDNNEQFF
TRBV28	TRBJ2-5	-	-	TGTGCCAGCAGCTACACCACCGGGACCGCCGGAGAGACCCAGTACTTC	CASSYTTGTAGETQYF
TRBV5-1	TRBJ2-7	TRBD2	-	TGCGCCAGCAGCTCCAAAACCGGGACTAGCGCTTCCTACGAGCAGTACTTC	CASSSKTGTSASYEQYF
TRBV5-4	TRBJ1-1	-	-	TGTGCCAGCAAGGGGAACACTGAAGCTTTCTTT	CASKGNTEAFF
TRBV7-2	TRBJ2-1	-	once	TGTGCCAGCAGACCGGACGGGGCGCCCGTCTACAATGAGCAGTTCTTC	CASRPDGAPVYNEQFF
TRBV5-8	TRBJ2-3	-	-	TGTGCCAGCAGCGCGTCGACTGGATTCACAGATACGCAGTATTTT	CASSASTGFTDTQYF
TRBV19	TRBJ2-1	-	-	TGTGCCAGTAGTATAAGGGGGAAAGGCTCCTACAATGAGCAGTTCTTC	CASSIRGKGSYNEQFF